The clone carrying this T cell receptor (beta chain) was counted ten times or more. The antigen is not known. Sequence at one end of the junction differs from germline and may be a read error. This sample is drawn from a study of T-cell memory formation after mild COVID-19. In the study overall: Clustering of TCRs was largely donor specific.

The CDR3 spans 13 residues. Germline loops: CDR1 SGHRS, CDR2 YFSETQ. One entry per CDR3 protein results from TCRdb running MiXCR on the 5' RACE reads. The sample contains hundreds of thousands of distinct CDR3 sequences, 20% to 25% of which appear only once. Study-wide findings and caveats: Pre-infection memory harbored some responding clones, suggesting cross-reactive memory joined. Contracting clones localized mainly to CM and EM when CD4+ and mainly to EMRA when CD8+. Confirmation of SARS-CoV-2 specificity was lacking for second-wave clones peaking day 37.

The receptor comes from a man in his late teens or twenties who had mild COVID-19 (a few samples of this study predate the infection). Cell type and time point are not known. The J gene is TRBJ2-1, the V gene TRBV5-1; tentative D call: TRBD2 (5 bases). The sample taken for sequencing was PBMCs or a T cell subset sorted from them (not recorded which). CDR3 bases: TGTGCCAGCAGCTTAGGTACGGGGAATGAGCAGTTCTTC. Translated, it gives CASSLGTGNEQFF.